What follows are 31 T cell receptor beta chains derived from one specimen sequenced in a study of blood T cells in healthy people across ages. The use of a sample-barcoded 5' primer and a J-beta primer mix characterized a second PCR of roughly 7 to 12 cycles. TCRdb redid the calling of the 5' RACE reads with MiXCR, one entry per CDR3 protein. The sample lists hundreds of thousands of distinct CDR3 sequences; 55% to 75% were seen once. The sample taken for sequencing was blood. The receptor set was obtained from a man younger than 45 in good health.

In its sample, this clonotype was seen a few times. The rearrangement links TRBV12-3 or TRBV12-4 to TRBJ1-5; D call uncertain. Trimming shortened V by 0 bases and J by 3 bases, and 12 bases separated the two germline ends. This CDR3 has 16 residues. The CDR3, as DNA: TGTGCCAGCAGTTTAGCTGGAGAGGACCCCAATCAGCCCCAGCATTTT. Its translation is CASSLAGEDPNQPQHF.

J is TRBJ1-6 and V is TRBV4-2, with no clear D. The CDR3 covers 18 residues. The ends were cut back, 4 bases at V and 10 bases at J, with 26 bases in the middle. Germline V CDR1 and CDR2: LGHNA, YNFKEQ. The CDR3 protein is CASSRNLGTPARESPLHF. CDR3 nucleotide sequence: TGTGCCAGCAGCCGGAATTTAGGCACCCCGGCGAGAGAGTCACCCCTCCACTTT.

This chain uses TRBV3-1 with TRBJ2-3; TRBD2 matches 12 bases. The CDR3 runs to 17 residues. After removal of 2 bases from V and 2 bases from J, the junction contained 5 bases not matched to a gene. Germline CDR1 is LGHDT and CDR2 is YNNKEL (reference sequence). CDR3 in amino acids: CASSQWTSGIFTDTQYF. The CDR3 DNA follows: TGTGCCAGCAGCCAATGGACTAGCGGGATATTCACAGATACGCAGTATTTT.

This chain connects TRBV7-2 to TRBJ2-5, with TRBD2 matching 11 bases. CDR1 and CDR2 (germline): SGHTA, FQGNSA. V trimming: 7 bases; J trimming: 6 bases; junction bases outside the gene matches: 7. This CDR3 is built from 14 residues. The CDR3 DNA follows: TGTGCCAGCACCAGAACTAGCGGGAGAAAGACCCAGTACTTC. Its protein is CASTRTSGRKTQYF. Full variable domain (missing parts from reference TRBV7-2 and TRBJ2-5): GAGVSQSPSNKVTEKGKDVELRCDPISGHTALYWYRQSLGQGLEFLIYFQGNSAPDKSGLPSDRFSAERTGGSVSTLTIQRTQQEDSAVYLCASTRTSGRKTQYFGPGTRLLVL.

The V and J genes are TRBV20-1 and TRBJ1-1; D gene uncertain. Germline lookup yields CDR1 DFQATT and CDR2 SNEGSKA (reference sequence). The V end was cut by 3 bases, the J end by 0 bases, with 8 bases between. This CDR3 contains 13 residues. CDR3 DNA: TGCAGTGCTAGTGCGGGATTGAACACTGAAGCTTTCTTT. This codes for CSASAGLNTEAFF.

The chain joins TRBV5-1 to TRBJ2-7, with D tentatively TRBD1 or TRBD2 (7 bases each). V lost 4 bases and J 5 bases, leaving 16 bases between the germline ends. The germline CDR1 and CDR2 sequences are SGHRS and YFSETQ. The CDR3 runs 14 residues. Here the CDR3 reads CASSGGDSPDEQYF. CDR3 in DNA: TGCGCCAGCAGCGGGGGGGACAGTCCTGACGAGCAGTACTTC. Supplemented by reference TRBV5-1 and TRBJ2-7, the full variable domain reads KAGVTQTPRYLIKTRGQQVTLSCSPISGHRSVSWYQQTPGQGLQFLFEYFSETQRNKGNFPGRFSGRQFSNSRSEMNVSTLELGDSALYLCASSGGDSPDEQYFGPGTRLTVT.

The chain links TRBV28 to TRBJ2-1; TRBD2 agrees at 8 bases. The CDR3 length is 15 residues. Trimming took 4 bases from V and 8 from J; bases not matched to a gene: 10. The germline CDR1 and CDR2 sequences are MDHEN and SYDVKM. The CDR3 DNA sequence: TGTGCCAGCAGTTACGCGGGAAGCGGGAGTGATGAGCAGTTCTTC. It encodes CASSYAGSGSDEQFF.

Ten or more counts support this clonotype. CDR3 amino acids: CASSLSGPGIGEQYF. CDR3 nucleotide sequence: TGTGCCAGCAGCTTATCGGGACCTGGGATTGGGGAGCAGTACTTC. The V gene is TRBV7-2, the J gene TRBJ2-7; D tentatively fits TRBD1 or TRBD2 (5 bases each). Trimming stripped 2 bases from V and 7 bases from J, with 18 bases between. The CDR3 extends over 15 amino acids. CDR1 is SGHTA and CDR2 is FQGNSA in the germline V gene. The full variable domain, its missing parts supplied by reference TRBV7-2 and TRBJ2-7, is GAGVSQSPSNKVTEKGKDVELRCDPISGHTALYWYRQSLGQGLEFLIYFQGNSAPDKSGLPSDRFSAERTGGSVSTLTIQRTQQEDSAVYLCASSLSGPGIGEQYFGPGTRLTVT.

Details on this clonotype: A read error may produce the germline difference seen at one junction end. The chain carries TRBV10-3 and TRBJ2-1, with TRBD1 matching over 7 bases. Germline CDR1 is ENHRY and CDR2 is SYGVKD. The CDR3 sequence is 17 residues long. The CDR3 DNA reads TGTGTCATCAGTGAGGTTCAACGACAGGGAAATAACAATGAGCAGTTCTTC. Residues: CVISEVQRQGNNNEQFF.

The J gene is TRBJ2-4, the V gene TRBV11-2, with D possibly being TRBD2 (6 bases). V was pared by 4 bases and J by 6 bases, with 13 bases between. The germline gives CDR1 SGHAT, CDR2 FQNNGV. CDR3 length equals 14 residues. The CDR3 DNA reads TGTGCCAGCAGCTCCCCAGCCGGGGGAAACATTCAGTACTTC. Translated, it gives CASSSPAGGNIQYF.

This chain uses TRBV7-9 with TRBJ1-5; D remains ambiguous. V lost 5 bases, J lost 4 bases, and 15 bases lay in between. The germline CDR1 and CDR2 sequences are SEHNR and FQNEAQ (reference sequence). CDR3 length: 15 residues. CDR3 sequence reads: CASSPALPPNQPQHF. CDR3 DNA: TGTGCCAGCAGCCCCGCCCTGCCCCCTAATCAGCCCCAGCATTTT.

This clonotype occurred once. The chain links TRBV7-6 to TRBJ2-3, with D possibly being TRBD2 (5 bases). CDR1 and CDR2 (germline): SGHVS, FNYEAQ. The V and J ends lost 5 bases and 5 bases respectively, with 20 bases between them. This CDR3 is 16 amino acids long. CDR3 sequence (DNA): TGTGCCAGCAGCCTCCTAAGTCCCCTAGCTAAAGATACGCAGTATTTT. Translation: CASSLLSPLAKDTQYF.

The chain couples TRBV20-1 to TRBJ2-3; a possible D gene is TRBD2 (5 bases). The CDR3 consists of 13 residues. The germline V gene has CDR1 DFQATT and CDR2 SNEGSKA (reference sequence). V lost 3 bases and J 6 bases, leaving 13 bases between the germline ends. Written as DNA, the CDR3 is TGCAGTGCTAGGAGTAGCGTAACGGATACGCAGTATTTT. Protein sequence: CSARSSVTDTQYF.

The chain joins TRBV5-1 to TRBJ2-1, with D tentatively TRBD1 (6 bases). Trimming stripped 0 bases from V and 2 bases from J, with 18 bases between. This CDR3 has 18 residues. CDR1 is SGHRS, CDR2 YFSETQ, per germline. CDR3 nucleotide sequence: TGCGCCAGCAGCTTGGTCCGTGGAAGGACAGAAACCTACAATGAGCAGTTCTTC. It translates to CASSLVRGRTETYNEQFF.

In this sample, this clonotype turned up a few times. The chain employs TRBV20-1 and TRBJ2-7; no reliable D call. The V end lost 3 bases, the J end lost 0 bases, and 12 bases lay between the germline ends. CDR1 is DFQATT, CDR2 SNEGSKA, per germline (reference sequence). CDR3 size: 14 residues. CDR3 in amino acids: CSASGRLSSYEQYF. CDR3 coding DNA: TGCAGTGCTAGTGGCAGACTGAGCTCCTACGAGCAGTACTTC.

This clonotype was recorded many times. The chain recombines TRBV7-8 with TRBJ2-1, with D possibly TRBD2 on 6 matching bases. This CDR3 is 17 amino acids long. CDR1 SGHVS and CDR2 FQNEAQ come from the germline V gene. Trimming removed 0 bases at V and 7 bases at J, with 19 bases between. The CDR3 reads CASSLARFAGSFNEQFF. The CDR3 DNA sequence: TGTGCCAGCAGCTTAGCGCGGTTTGCGGGATCCTTTAATGAGCAGTTCTTC.

The chain has TRBV28 and TRBJ2-1; possibly TRBD1 for D (6 bases). The CDR3 loop spans 14 amino acids. Germline V gives CDR1 MDHEN, CDR2 SYDVKM. V shed 5 bases and J shed 15 bases, with 23 bases lying between them. CDR3 region: CASSPLRQGGVAFF. CDR3 coding DNA: TGTGCCAGCAGTCCCTTGAGGCAAGGGGGAGTGGCGTTCTTC.

The rearrangement uses TRBV10-3 and TRBJ1-6; D is ambiguous. CDR1 ENHRY and CDR2 SYGVKD come from the germline V gene. CDR3 length: 13 amino acids. V was clipped by 4 bases and J by 8 bases, with 9 bases between them. The CDR3 reads CAISVQVDSPLHF. The CDR3 DNA sequence: TGTGCCATCAGTGTTCAGGTAGATTCACCCCTCCACTTT.

J is TRBJ2-7 and V is TRBV7-2; possibly TRBD2 for D (6 bases). Germline CDR1 and CDR2: SGHTA and FQGNSA. The CDR3 is 16 residues long. Trimming took 3 bases from V and 1 from J, leaving 16 bases between them. This CDR3 is CASSFSGVGGSYEQYF. The DNA of the CDR3 is TGTGCCAGCAGCTTCTCGGGCGTGGGGGGATCCTACGAGCAGTACTTC.

In its sample, this clonotype was seen once. The chain recombines TRBV5-1 with TRBJ1-6, with 9 bases identical to TRBD1. There are 15 residues in the CDR3. Germline CDR1 reads SGHRS; CDR2 reads YFSETQ. J was trimmed by 11 bases and V by 4 bases; bases with no gene match: 10. The CDR3 DNA is TGCGCCAGCAGCCCGTCGGGACAGGGTGTCGCACCCCTCCACTTT. This gives the protein CASSPSGQGVAPLHF.

As to this clonotype: Given a much more abundant clone one base away, this may be a read error. This chain joins TRBV7-2 and TRBJ2-1; D perhaps matches TRBD1 (5 bases). The CDR3 covers 15 residues. Germline CDR1 is SGHTA and CDR2 is FQGNSA. The CDR3 region has the DNA TGTGCCTGCAGCTTCCAGGGTTGGGTTAACAATGAGCAGTTCTTC. Residues: CACSFQGWVNNEQFF.

There are a few counts of this clonotype. The chain has TRBV12-3 or TRBV12-4 and TRBJ2-1; D is undetermined. This CDR3 has 11 residues. Deletions cut 3 bases from V and 14 bases from J, with 11 bases between. CDR3 DNA: TGTGCCAGCAGTTTCCACCAGGTTAAGTTCTTC. Residues: CASSFHQVKFF.

V usage is TRBV7-9 and J usage is TRBJ2-1, with 13 bases matching TRBD2. Per germline, CDR1 SEHNR and CDR2 FQNEAQ (reference sequence). The CDR3 runs 16 residues. The trim removed 5 bases at V and 8 bases at J, leaving 9 bases unmatched. The chain's CDR3 is CASSHGTSGGADEQFF. DNA of the CDR3: TGTGCCAGCAGCCACGGAACTAGCGGGGGGGCCGATGAGCAGTTCTTC.

This clonotype was observed at least ten times. The genes are TRBV11-2 and TRBJ2-7; D unclear. Germline CDR1 SGHAT, CDR2 FQNNGV. Trimming took 1 base from V and 6 from J, leaving 7 bases between them. The CDR3 loop spans 12 amino acids. The CDR3 coding sequence is TGTGCCAGCAGCTTAGTCGTGGGCGAGCAGTACTTC. This translates into CASSLVVGEQYF.

The chain employs TRBV7-9 and TRBJ2-3; 8 bases are shared with TRBD2. In germline, CDR1 is SEHNR, CDR2 FQNEAQ (reference sequence). CDR3 size: 15 residues. V shed 5 bases, J shed 5 bases, and the junction held 9 bases outside the gene matches. The chain's CDR3 is CASSTPTSEGDTQYF. CDR3 DNA sequence: TGTGCCAGCAGCACACCGACTAGCGAAGGAGATACGCAGTATTTT.

V is TRBV4-2 and J is TRBJ2-1, with D possibly being TRBD2 (6 bases). The CDR3 is 16 residues long. The V gene's germline CDR1 is LGHNA and CDR2 YNFKEQ. The ends were cut back, 0 bases at V and 0 bases at J, with 9 bases in the middle. CDR3 protein: CASSQDLGSSYNEQFF. In DNA, the CDR3 is TGTGCCAGCAGCCAAGATCTCGGGAGCTCCTACAATGAGCAGTTCTTC.

The count of this clonotype is one. An end of the junction does not agree with germline; a read error may underlie this. The V gene is TRBV11-1, the J gene TRBJ2-4; 8 bases align to TRBD1. In germline, CDR1 is SGHAT, CDR2 FQDESV (reference sequence). The CDR3 extends over 17 amino acids. CDR3 nucleotides: TGTGCCGGCAGCTTAGTTCGGGGCGGGACAGGCAAAAACATTCAGTACTTC. Protein product: CAGSLVRGGTGKNIQYF.

This clonotype was seen just once. The chain has TRBV5-1 and TRBJ2-5, with 7 bases matching TRBD2. Germline lookup yields CDR1 SGHRS and CDR2 YFSETQ. This CDR3 is 15 amino acids long. Trimming cost V 5 bases and J 2 bases; bases outside gene matches: 9. The CDR3 nucleotides read TGCGCCAGCAGAGGTAGCGGGCGGGAACAAGAGACCCAGTACTTC. Translation: CASRGSGREQETQYF.

V gene TRBV12-3 or TRBV12-4 combines with J gene TRBJ2-3; the D is unclear. This CDR3 is 15 amino acids long. V dropped 5 bases and J dropped 0 bases, with 12 bases sitting between them. CDR3 coding DNA: TGTGCCAGCAGTGGAAGGACCGACAGCACAGATACGCAGTATTTT. This encodes CASSGRTDSTDTQYF.

The chain combines TRBV20-1 with TRBJ2-7; TRBD1 matches at 9 bases. Germline V gene sequence: CDR1 DFQATT, CDR2 SNEGSKA (reference sequence). Losses at the gene ends were 6 bases for V and 5 bases for J; bases not matched to a gene: 14. This CDR3 is built from 15 residues. CDR3 sequence reads: CSAAAGTGNSHEQYF. CDR3 nucleotide sequence: TGCAGTGCCGCAGCCGGGACAGGGAATAGCCACGAGCAGTACTTC.

V and J are TRBV7-9 and TRBJ2-3; no clear D gene. Trimming left V 3 bases short and J 4 bases short, with 14 bases between. Germline V CDR1 and CDR2: SEHNR, FQNEAQ (reference sequence). CDR3 length: 15 amino acids. The chain's CDR3 is CASSFGASMSDTQYF. CDR3 nucleotide sequence: TGTGCCAGCAGCTTTGGCGCGTCCATGTCAGATACGCAGTATTTT.